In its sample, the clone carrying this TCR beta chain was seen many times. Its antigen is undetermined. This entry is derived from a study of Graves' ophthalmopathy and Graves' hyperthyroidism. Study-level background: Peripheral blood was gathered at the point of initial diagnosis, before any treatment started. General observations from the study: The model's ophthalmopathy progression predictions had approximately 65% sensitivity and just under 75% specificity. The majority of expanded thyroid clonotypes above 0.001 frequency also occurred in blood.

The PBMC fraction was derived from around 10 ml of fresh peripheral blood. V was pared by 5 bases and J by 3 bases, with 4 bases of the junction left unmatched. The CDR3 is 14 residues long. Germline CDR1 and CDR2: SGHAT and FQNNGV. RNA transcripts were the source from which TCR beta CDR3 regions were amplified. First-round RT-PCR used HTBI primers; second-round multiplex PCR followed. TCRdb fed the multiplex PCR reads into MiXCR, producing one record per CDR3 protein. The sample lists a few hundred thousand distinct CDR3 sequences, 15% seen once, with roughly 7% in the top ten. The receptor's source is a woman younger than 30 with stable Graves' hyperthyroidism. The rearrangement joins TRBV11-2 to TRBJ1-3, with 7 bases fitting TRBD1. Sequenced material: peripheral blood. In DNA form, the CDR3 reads TGTGCCAGCAGCCCCGACAGGGTTGGAAACACCATATATTTT. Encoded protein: CASSPDRVGNTIYF. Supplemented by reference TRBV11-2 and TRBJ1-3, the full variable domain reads EAGVAQSPRYKIIEKRQSVAFWCNPISGHATLYWYQQILGQGPKLLIQFQNNGVVDDSQLPKDRFSAERLKGVDSTLKIQPAKLEDSAVYLCASSPDRVGNTIYFGEGSWLTVV.